A single sample gave rise to the 10 T cell receptor beta chains below, sequenced in a study of T cell changes during pregnancy in multiple sclerosis. TCRdb's copy holds only in-frame clones and misses some; the assay was immunoSEQ multiplex PCR. The table records tens of thousands of clones, roughly 92% of them present only once. The sample was CD4+ T cells from peripheral blood mononuclear cells, taken in the first trimester of pregnancy. Receptors originate from a female donor with multiple sclerosis, enrolled in a pregnancy study.

The CDR3 loop is CASSFTGGRVEQYF. CDR3 coding DNA: TGTGCCAGCAGTTTCACAGGGGGCAGAGTCGAGCAGTACTTC. J is TRBJ2-7 and V is TRBV28, with 9 bases identical to TRBD1. The ends lost 3 bases at V and 6 bases at J; junction bases unmatched: 6. The CDR3 covers 14 residues. CDR1 is MDHEN, CDR2 SYDVKM, per germline.

The DNA for the CDR3 is TGCGCCAGCAGTGAAACGGACAGGGGATCGGACGGGGAGCTGTTTTTT. It specifies CASSETDRGSDGELFF. The J gene is TRBJ2-2, the V gene TRBV10-2; the match to TRBD1 covers 9 bases. Germline V gene lookup returns CDR1 WSHSY and CDR2 SAAADI. This CDR3 spans 16 amino acids. V lost 3 bases, J lost 7 bases, and 9 bases stayed unmatched.

V usage is TRBV6-5 and J usage is TRBJ2-7, with D possibly TRBD1 on 6 matching bases. CDR1 and CDR2 (germline): MNHEY, SVGAGI. The length of the CDR3 is 13 residues. The germline V and J ends were trimmed by 4 bases and 5 bases, with 12 bases remaining between them. The CDR3 loop reads CASSLRRQDEQYF. CDR3 DNA sequence: TGTGCCAGCAGTTTGCGCCGACAGGACGAGCAGTACTTC.

This clone appeared once. The rearrangement links TRBV5-5 to TRBJ2-3; 11 positions match TRBD2. Germline V gene lookup returns CDR1 SGHKS and CDR2 YYEKEE (reference sequence). The trim removed 7 bases at V and 0 bases at J, leaving 16 bases unmatched. The CDR3 spans 19 residues. The CDR3 nucleotides read TGTGCCAGCTATTTACTAGCGGGAGATGAGGGGGCCAGCACAGATACGCAGTATTTT. Translation gives CASYLLAGDEGASTDTQYF.

The CDR3 sequence is CASSSGTSSYNEQFF. CDR3 DNA sequence: TGTGCCAGCAGTTCCGGGACTAGCTCCTACAATGAGCAGTTCTTC. The rearrangement links TRBV7-3 to TRBJ2-1; 8 positions match TRBD2. Germline V CDR1 and CDR2: SGHTA, FQGTGA. Trimming removed 6 bases from V and 0 bases from J; junction bases left unmatched: 4. The CDR3 spans 15 residues. The whole variable domain, filled in from reference TRBV7-3 and TRBJ2-1, reads GAGVSQTPSNKVTEKGKYVELRCDPISGHTALYWYRQSLGQGPEFLIYFQGTGAADDSGLPNDRFFAVRPEGSVSTLKIQRTERGDSAVYLCASSSGTSSYNEQFFGPGTRLTVL.

The chain combines TRBV6-1 with TRBJ1-3, with unresolved D. The CDR3 contains 14 residues. Germline V gives CDR1 MNHNS, CDR2 SASEGT. The V gene lost 6 bases and the J gene lost 0 bases, with 9 bases spanning the gap. CDR3 in DNA: TGTGCCAGCAGCGCAGGAAGCTCTGGAAACACCATATATTTT. Protein sequence: CASSAGSSGNTIYF.

The V and J genes are TRBV5-4 and TRBJ1-3; D remains unclear. The CDR3 has 14 residues. Germline V lookup: CDR1 SGHNT, CDR2 YYREEE (reference sequence). V lost 0 bases and J 1 base, leaving 5 bases between the germline ends. The CDR3 loop reads CASSLELSGNTIYF. The CDR3 DNA sequence: TGTGCCAGCAGCTTGGAACTTTCTGGAAACACCATATATTTT.

This clone was counted a few times. The rearrangement links TRBV2 to TRBJ2-2; maybe TRBD2 (5 bases). CDR1 SNHLY and CDR2 FYNNEI come from the germline V gene. V lost 7 bases, J lost 6 bases, and 9 bases lay in between. There are 12 residues in the CDR3. The CDR3 reads CASNMGAGELFF. CDR3 DNA: TGTGCCAGCAACATGGGAGCCGGGGAGCTGTTTTTT. The full variable domain, completed using reference TRBV2 and TRBJ2-2, is EPEVTQTPSHQVTQMGQEVILRCVPISNHLYFYWYRQILGQKVEFLVSFYNNEISEKSEIFDDQFSVERPDGSNFTLKIRSTKLEDSAMYFCASNMGAGELFFGEGSRLTVL.

The chain couples TRBV6-1 to TRBJ1-2, with 7 bases matching TRBD1. The germline V gene has CDR1 MNHNS and CDR2 SASEGT. CDR3 length: 14 residues. V was clipped by 1 base and J by 5 bases; unmatched bases: 4. Written as DNA, the CDR3 is TGTGCCAGCAGTGAAGAGACAGGGCCGTATGGCTACACCTTC. Translation gives CASSEETGPYGYTF.

This rearrangement joins TRBV6-5 to TRBJ2-7; 12 nucleotides line up with TRBD2. The CDR3 runs 14 residues. With 5 bases clipped from V and 6 bases from J, the junction kept 5 bases outside the gene matches. Germline-derived CDR1 and CDR2 are MNHEY and SVGAGI. The CDR3 loop is CASSLLAGGGEQYF. CDR3 bases: TGTGCCAGCAGTCTCCTAGCGGGAGGGGGCGAGCAGTACTTC.